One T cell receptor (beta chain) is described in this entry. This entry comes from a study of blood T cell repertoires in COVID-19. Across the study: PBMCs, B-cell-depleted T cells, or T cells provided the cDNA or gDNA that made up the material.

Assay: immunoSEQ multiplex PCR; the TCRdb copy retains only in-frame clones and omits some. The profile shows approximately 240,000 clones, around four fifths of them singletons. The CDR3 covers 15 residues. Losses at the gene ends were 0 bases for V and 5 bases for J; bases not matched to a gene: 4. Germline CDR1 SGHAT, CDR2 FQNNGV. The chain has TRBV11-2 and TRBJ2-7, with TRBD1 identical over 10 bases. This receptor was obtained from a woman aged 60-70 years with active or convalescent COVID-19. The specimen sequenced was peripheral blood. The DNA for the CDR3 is TGTGCCAGCAGCTTAGACTCGGGACAGGGGAACGAGCAGTACTTC. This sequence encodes CASSLDSGQGNEQYF.